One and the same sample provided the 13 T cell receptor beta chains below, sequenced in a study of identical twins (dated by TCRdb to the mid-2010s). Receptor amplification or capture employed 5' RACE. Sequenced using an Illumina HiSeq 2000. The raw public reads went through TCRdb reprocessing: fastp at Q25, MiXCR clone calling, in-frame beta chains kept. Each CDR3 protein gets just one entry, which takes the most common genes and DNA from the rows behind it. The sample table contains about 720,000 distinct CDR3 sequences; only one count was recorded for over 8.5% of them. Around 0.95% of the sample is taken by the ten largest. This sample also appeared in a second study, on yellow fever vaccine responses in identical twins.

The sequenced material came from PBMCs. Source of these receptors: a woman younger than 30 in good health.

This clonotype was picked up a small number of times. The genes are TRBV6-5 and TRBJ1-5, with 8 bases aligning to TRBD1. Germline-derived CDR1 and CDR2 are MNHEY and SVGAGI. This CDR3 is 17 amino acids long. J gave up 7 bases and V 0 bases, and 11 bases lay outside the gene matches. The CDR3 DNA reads TGTGCCAGCAGTTACTCGACAGGGGCGTATGGGGAACAGCCCCAGCATTTT. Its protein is CASSYSTGAYGEQPQHF.

The CDR3 DNA is TGTGCCAGCAGTGAGACCGACAGGGGGCATGGCTACACCTTC. Its translation is CASSETDRGHGYTF. The chain combines TRBV12-3 or TRBV12-4 with TRBJ1-2; TRBD1 aligns across 10 bases. V was clipped by 5 bases and J by 6 bases; unmatched bases: 6. This CDR3 contains 14 residues.

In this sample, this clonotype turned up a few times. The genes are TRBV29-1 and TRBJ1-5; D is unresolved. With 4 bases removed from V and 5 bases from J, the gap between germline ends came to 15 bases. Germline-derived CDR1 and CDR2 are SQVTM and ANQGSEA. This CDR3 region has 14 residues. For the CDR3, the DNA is TGCAGCGTTGTTCGATGGGGAATAGATCAGCCCCAGCATTTT. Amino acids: CSVVRWGIDQPQHF.

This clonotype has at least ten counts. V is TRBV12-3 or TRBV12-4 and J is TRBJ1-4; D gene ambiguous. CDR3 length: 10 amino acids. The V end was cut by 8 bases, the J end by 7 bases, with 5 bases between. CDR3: CASGGEKLFF. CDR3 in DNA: TGTGCCAGCGGCGGTGAAAAACTGTTTTTT.

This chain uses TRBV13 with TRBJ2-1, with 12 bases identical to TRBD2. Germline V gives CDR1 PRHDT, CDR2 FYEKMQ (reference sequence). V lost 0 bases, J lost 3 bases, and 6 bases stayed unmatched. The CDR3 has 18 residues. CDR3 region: CASSLGTSGGRYYNEQFF. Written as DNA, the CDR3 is TGTGCCAGCAGCTTAGGAACTAGCGGGGGGCGTTACTACAATGAGCAGTTCTTC.

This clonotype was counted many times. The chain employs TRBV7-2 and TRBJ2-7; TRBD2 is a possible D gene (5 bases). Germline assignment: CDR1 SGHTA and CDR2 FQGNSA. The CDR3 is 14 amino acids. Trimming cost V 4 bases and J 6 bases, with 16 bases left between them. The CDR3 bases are TGTGCCAGCAGCTCGAGAATTTCCGGGATCGAGCAGTACTTC. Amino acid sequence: CASSSRISGIEQYF.

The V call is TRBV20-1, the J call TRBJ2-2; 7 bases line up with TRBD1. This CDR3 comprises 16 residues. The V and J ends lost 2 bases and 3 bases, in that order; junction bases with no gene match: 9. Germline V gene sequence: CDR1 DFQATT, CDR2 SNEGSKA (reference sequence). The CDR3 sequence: CSARIRGRVYTGELFF. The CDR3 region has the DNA TGCAGTGCTAGAATTAGGGGGCGGGTATACACCGGGGAGCTGTTTTTT.

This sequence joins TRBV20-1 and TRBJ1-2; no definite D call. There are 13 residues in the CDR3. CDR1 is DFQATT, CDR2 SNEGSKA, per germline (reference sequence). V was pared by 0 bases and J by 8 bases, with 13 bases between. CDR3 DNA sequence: TGCAGTGCTAGAGACAGAATAAAAGGGGGCTACACCTTC. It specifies CSARDRIKGGYTF.

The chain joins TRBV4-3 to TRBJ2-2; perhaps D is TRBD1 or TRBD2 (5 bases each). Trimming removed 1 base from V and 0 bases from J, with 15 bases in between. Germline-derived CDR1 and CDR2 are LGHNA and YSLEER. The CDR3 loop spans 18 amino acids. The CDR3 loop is CASSQGVFEGSNTGELFF. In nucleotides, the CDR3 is TGCGCCAGCAGCCAAGGGGTTTTTGAGGGGTCGAACACCGGGGAGCTGTTTTTT.

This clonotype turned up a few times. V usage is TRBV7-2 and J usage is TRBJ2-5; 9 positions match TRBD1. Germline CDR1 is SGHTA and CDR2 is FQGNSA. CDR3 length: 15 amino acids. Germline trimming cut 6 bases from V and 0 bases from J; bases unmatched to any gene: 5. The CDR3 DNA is TGTGCCAGCAGGGCCGGGACAGGGTACCAAGAGACCCAGTACTTC. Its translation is CASRAGTGYQETQYF.

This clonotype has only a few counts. The CDR3: CASSFLGHEQFF. CDR3 sequence (DNA): TGTGCCAGCAGTTTCCTGGGTCATGAGCAGTTCTTC. V and J are TRBV12-3 or TRBV12-4 and TRBJ2-1; unclear D gene. V lost 3 bases and J lost 8, with 8 bases in between. The CDR3 covers 12 residues.

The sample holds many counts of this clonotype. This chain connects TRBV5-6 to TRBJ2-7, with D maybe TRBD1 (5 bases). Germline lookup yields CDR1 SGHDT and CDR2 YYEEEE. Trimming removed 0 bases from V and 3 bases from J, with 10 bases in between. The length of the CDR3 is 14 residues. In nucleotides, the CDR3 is TGTGCCAGCAGCTTGGACAGGCTTATCTACGAGCAGTACTTC. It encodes CASSLDRLIYEQYF. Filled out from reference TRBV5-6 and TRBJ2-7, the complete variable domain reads DAGVTQSPTHLIKTRGQQVTLRCSPKSGHDTVSWYQQALGQGPQFIFQYYEEEERQRGNFPDRFSGHQFPNYSSELNVNALLLGDSALYLCASSLDRLIYEQYFGPGTRLTVT.

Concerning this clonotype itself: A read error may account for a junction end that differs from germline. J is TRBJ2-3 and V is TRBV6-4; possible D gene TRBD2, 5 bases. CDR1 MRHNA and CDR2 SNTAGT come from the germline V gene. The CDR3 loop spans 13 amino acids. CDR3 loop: CASRDSWADTQYF. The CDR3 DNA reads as TGTGCCAGCAGGGACTCATGGGCAGATACGCAGTATTTT.